These 8 T cell receptor beta chains share one sample of origin, sequenced in a study of Graves' ophthalmopathy and Graves' hyperthyroidism. As the template, RNA transcripts were used to amplify TCR beta CDR3 regions. In the first round, RT-PCR was carried out with HTBI primers, and a multiplex PCR formed the second round. TCRdb reanalysed the multiplex PCR reads using MiXCR and keeps one entry per CDR3 protein. Of around 1,000,000 distinct CDR3 sequences in the sample, approximately 35% are singletons; the top ten hold 11%. The sample was peripheral blood or thyroid tissue (not recorded which). The receptors originated from an adult man with Graves' hyperthyroidism.

This clonotype was counted a single time. The rearrangement joins TRBV12-3 or TRBV12-4 to TRBJ1-2; 8 bases align to TRBD1. V lost 5 bases and J lost 5; bases outside the gene matches: 7. The length of the CDR3 is 14 residues. CDR3 nucleotide sequence: TGTGCCAGCAGTCCACCGGACAGGGCGTATGGCTACACCTTC. Amino acids: CASSPPDRAYGYTF.

This clonotype came up many times. The chain employs TRBV5-7 and TRBJ1-1; D call uncertain. TRBV5-7 is annotated as an ORF whose role is uncertain. V was clipped by 3 bases and J by 6 bases, with 9 bases between them. The CDR3 contains 12 residues. The CDR3 DNA follows: TGTGCCAGCAGCTGGGCGGGGTCTGAAGCTTTCTTT. Amino acids: CASSWAGSEAFF.

The rearrangement uses TRBV12-3 or TRBV12-4 and TRBJ2-2; D is undetermined. The CDR3 length is 14 residues. Trimming took 8 bases from V and 4 from J, leaving 14 bases between them. The CDR3 is CASSPLDRTGELFF. The CDR3 nucleotides are TGTGCCAGCTCACCACTGGACCGCACCGGGGAGCTGTTTTTT.

This clonotype was observed a few times. V is TRBV4-3 and J is TRBJ2-7; possibly TRBD1 or TRBD2 for D (7 bases each). The CDR3 runs to 15 residues. The V gene's germline CDR1 is LGHNA and CDR2 YSLEER. Trimming pared 1 base from V and 2 bases from J, leaving 12 bases between. The CDR3 region is CASSQGPGGAYEQYF. The CDR3 nucleotides read TGCGCCAGCAGCCAAGGGCCAGGGGGGGCCTACGAGCAGTACTTC.

This clonotype was found many times. The chain is built from TRBV7-2 and TRBJ1-1; D unclear. The CDR3 length is 12 residues. V was cut by 7 bases and J by 8 bases, with 14 bases left in between. Germline V gene sequence: CDR1 SGHTA, CDR2 FQGNSA. The DNA of the CDR3 is TGTGCCAGCACCCTCGGGGAGACCGAAGCTTTCTTT. Translating gives CASTLGETEAFF.

The V and J genes are TRBV25-1 and TRBJ2-3; D tentatively reads TRBD1 or TRBD2 (6 bases each). The V gene lost 5 bases and the J gene lost 1 base, with 22 bases spanning the gap. CDR3 size: 18 residues. Germline V CDR1 and CDR2: MGHDK, SYGVNS. The CDR3 sequence: CASSSSPGAGTGTDTQYF. The CDR3 DNA follows: TGTGCCAGCAGTTCCTCCCCGGGGGCAGGCACGGGCACAGATACGCAGTATTTT.

This chain connects TRBV6-1 to TRBJ1-1, with TRBD1 identical over 10 bases. V lost 8 bases and J lost 6; bases outside the gene matches: 6. Germline V gives CDR1 MNHNS, CDR2 SASEGT. This CDR3 contains 13 residues. The CDR3 DNA is TGTGCCAGCTGCCGGGACAGGGGTTCTGAAGCTTTCTTT. This translates into CASCRDRGSEAFF.

This sequence joins TRBV28 and TRBJ1-4; D is perhaps TRBD1 (6 bases). The CDR3 runs to 15 residues. Germline CDR1 MDHEN, CDR2 SYDVKM. The germline V and J ends were trimmed by 3 bases and 9 bases, with 17 bases remaining between them. The chain's CDR3 is CASSFTNPGAQKLFF. Here the CDR3 DNA reads TGTGCCAGCAGTTTCACCAACCCGGGGGCGCAAAAACTGTTTTTT. The whole variable domain, filled in from reference TRBV28 and TRBJ1-4, reads DVKVTQSSRYLVKRTGEKVFLECVQDMDHENMFWYRQDPGLGLRLIYFSYDVKMKEKGDIPEGYSVSREKKERFSLILESASTNQTSMYLCASSFTNPGAQKLFFGSGTQLSVL.